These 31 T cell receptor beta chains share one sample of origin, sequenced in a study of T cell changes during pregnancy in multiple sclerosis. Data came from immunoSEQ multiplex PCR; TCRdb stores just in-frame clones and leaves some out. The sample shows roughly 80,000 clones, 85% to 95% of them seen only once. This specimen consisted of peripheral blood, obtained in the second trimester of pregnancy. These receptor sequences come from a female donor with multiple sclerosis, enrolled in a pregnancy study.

CDR3 loop: CASSSGGPNQPQHF. DNA for the CDR3: TGTGCCAGCAGCTCAGGGGGACCCAATCAGCCCCAGCATTTT. The chain links TRBV7-8 to TRBJ1-5; 7 positions match TRBD1. Germline V gene data show CDR1 as SGHVS and CDR2 as FQNEAQ. The V gene end was trimmed by 4 bases and the J gene end by 3 bases; junction bases not matched to a gene: 3. This CDR3 has 14 amino acids. The full variable domain, completed using reference TRBV7-8 and TRBJ1-5, is GAGVSQSPRYKVAKRGQDVALRCDPISGHVSLFWYQQALGQGPEFLTYFQNEAQLDKSGLPSDRFFAERPEGSVSTLKIQRTQQEDSAVYLCASSSGGPNQPQHFGDGTRLSIL.

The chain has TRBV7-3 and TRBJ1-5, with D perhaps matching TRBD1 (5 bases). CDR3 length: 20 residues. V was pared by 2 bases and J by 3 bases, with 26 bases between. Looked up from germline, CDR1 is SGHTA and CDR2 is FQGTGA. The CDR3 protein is CASSLVTRDLGLLDNQPQHF. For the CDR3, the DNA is TGTGCCAGCAGCTTAGTCACGCGGGACCTCGGGCTATTAGACAATCAGCCCCAGCATTTT.

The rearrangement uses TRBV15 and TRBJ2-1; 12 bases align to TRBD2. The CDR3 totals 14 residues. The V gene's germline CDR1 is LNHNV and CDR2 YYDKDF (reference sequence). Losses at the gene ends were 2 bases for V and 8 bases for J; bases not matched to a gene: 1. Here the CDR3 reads CATSRRTSGDEQFF. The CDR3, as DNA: TGTGCCACCAGCAGAAGGACTAGCGGGGATGAGCAGTTCTTC.

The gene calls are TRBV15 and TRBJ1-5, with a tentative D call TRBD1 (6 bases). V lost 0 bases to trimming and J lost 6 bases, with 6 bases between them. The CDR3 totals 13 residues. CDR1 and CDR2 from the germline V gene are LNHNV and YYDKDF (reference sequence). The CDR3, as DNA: TGTGCCACCAGCAGAGACAGGGGTCAGCCCCAGCATTTT. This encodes CATSRDRGQPQHF. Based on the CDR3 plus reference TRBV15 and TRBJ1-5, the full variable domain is DAMVIQNPRYQVTQFGKPVTLSCSQTLNHNVMYWYQQKSSQAPKLLFHYYDKDFNNEADTPDNFQSRRPNTSFCFLDIRSPGLGDTAMYLCATSRDRGQPQHFGDGTRLSIL.

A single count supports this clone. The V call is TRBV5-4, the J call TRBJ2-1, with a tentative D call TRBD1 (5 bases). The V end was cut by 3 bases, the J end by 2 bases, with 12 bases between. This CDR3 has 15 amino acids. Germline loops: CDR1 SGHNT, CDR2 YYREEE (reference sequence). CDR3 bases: TGTGCCAGCAGCTACGACAGAGACGCCTACAATGAGCAGTTCTTC. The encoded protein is CASSYDRDAYNEQFF.

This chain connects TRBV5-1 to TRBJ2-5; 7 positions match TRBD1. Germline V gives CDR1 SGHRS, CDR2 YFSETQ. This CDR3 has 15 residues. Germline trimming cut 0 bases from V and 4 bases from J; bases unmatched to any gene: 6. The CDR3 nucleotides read TGCGCCAGCAGCTTGGAAAGGGGGCGACCAGAGACCCAGTACTTC. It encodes CASSLERGRPETQYF.

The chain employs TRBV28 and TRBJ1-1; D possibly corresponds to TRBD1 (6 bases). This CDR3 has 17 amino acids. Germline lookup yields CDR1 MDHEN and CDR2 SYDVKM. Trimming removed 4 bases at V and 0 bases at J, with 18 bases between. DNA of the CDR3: TGTGCCAGCAGTTCCCCTGGGACACACACATTGAACACTGAAGCTTTCTTT. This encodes CASSSPGTHTLNTEAFF.

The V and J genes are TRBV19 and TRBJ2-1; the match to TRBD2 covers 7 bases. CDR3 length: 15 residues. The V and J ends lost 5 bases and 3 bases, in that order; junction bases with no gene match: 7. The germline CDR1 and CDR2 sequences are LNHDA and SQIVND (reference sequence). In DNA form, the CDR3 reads TGTGCCAGTAGTCACCCAGGACTAGACTACAATGAGCAGTTCTTC. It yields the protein CASSHPGLDYNEQFF.

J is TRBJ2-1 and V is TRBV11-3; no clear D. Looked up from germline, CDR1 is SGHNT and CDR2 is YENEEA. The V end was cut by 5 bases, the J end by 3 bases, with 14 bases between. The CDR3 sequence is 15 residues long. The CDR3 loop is CASSPTDSHYNEQFF. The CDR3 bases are TGTGCCAGCAGCCCGACCGACTCACACTACAATGAGCAGTTCTTC.

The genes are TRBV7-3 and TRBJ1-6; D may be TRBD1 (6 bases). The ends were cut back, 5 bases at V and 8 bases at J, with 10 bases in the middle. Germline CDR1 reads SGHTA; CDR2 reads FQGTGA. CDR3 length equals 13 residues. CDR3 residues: CASSLDSDSPLHF. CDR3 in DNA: TGTGCCAGCAGCCTGGACAGTGATTCACCCCTCCACTTT.

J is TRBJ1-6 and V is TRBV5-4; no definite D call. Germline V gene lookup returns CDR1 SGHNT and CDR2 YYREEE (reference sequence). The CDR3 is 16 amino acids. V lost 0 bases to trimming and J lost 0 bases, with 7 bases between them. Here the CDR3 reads CASSLAESSYNSPLHF. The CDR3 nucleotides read TGTGCCAGCAGCTTGGCCGAGAGCTCCTATAATTCACCCCTCCACTTT.

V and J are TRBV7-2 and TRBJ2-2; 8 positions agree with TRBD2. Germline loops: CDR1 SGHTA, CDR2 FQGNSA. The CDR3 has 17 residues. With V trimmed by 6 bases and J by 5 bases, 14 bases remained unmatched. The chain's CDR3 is CASRVAGSGSGTGELFF. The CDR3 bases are TGTGCCAGCAGGGTAGCGGGGAGCGGGAGTGGTACCGGGGAGCTGTTTTTT. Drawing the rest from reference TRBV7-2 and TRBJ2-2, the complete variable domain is GAGVSQSPSNKVTEKGKDVELRCDPISGHTALYWYRQSLGQGLEFLIYFQGNSAPDKSGLPSDRFSAERTGGSVSTLTIQRTQQEDSAVYLCASRVAGSGSGTGELFFGEGSRLTVL.

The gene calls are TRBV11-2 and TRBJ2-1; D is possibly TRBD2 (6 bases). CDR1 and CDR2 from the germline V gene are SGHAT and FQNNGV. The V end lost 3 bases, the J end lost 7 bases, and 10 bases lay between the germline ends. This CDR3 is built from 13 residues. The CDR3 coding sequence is TGTGCCAGCAGCTTCGGGGGTAAGAATGAGCAGTTCTTC. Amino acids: CASSFGGKNEQFF.

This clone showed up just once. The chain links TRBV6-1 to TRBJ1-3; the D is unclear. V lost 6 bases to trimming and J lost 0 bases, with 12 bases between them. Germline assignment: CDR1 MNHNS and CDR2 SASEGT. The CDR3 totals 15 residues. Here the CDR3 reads CASSGGNNSGNTIYF. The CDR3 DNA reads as TGTGCCAGCAGCGGAGGGAACAACTCTGGAAACACCATATATTTT.

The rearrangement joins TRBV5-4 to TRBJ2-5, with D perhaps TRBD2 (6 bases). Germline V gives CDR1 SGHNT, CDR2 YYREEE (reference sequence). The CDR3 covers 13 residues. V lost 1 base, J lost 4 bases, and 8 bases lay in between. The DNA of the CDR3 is TGTGCCAGCAGCTTGAGGGACTCAGAGACCCAGTACTTC. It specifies CASSLRDSETQYF.

The CDR3 DNA reads TGTGCCACCCAGCTGGGCAGGGGGAGAGAGACCCAGTACTTC. Its protein is CATQLGRGRETQYF. J is TRBJ2-5 and V is TRBV7-2, with 7 nucleotides matching TRBD1. Trimming cost V 10 bases and J 4 bases; bases outside gene matches: 12. Germline V gene lookup returns CDR1 SGHTA and CDR2 FQGNSA. There are 14 residues in the CDR3. Looking up the rest from reference TRBV7-2 and TRBJ2-5 gives the full variable domain: GAGVSQSPSNKVTEKGKDVELRCDPISGHTALYWYRQSLGQGLEFLIYFQGNSAPDKSGLPSDRFSAERTGGSVSTLTIQRTQQEDSAVYLCATQLGRGRETQYFGPGTRLLVL.

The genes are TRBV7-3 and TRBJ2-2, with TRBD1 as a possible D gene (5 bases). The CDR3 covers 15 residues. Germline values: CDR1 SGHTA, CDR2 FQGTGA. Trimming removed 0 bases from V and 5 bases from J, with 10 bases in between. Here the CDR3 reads CASSLTGPLTGELFF. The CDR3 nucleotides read TGTGCCAGCAGCTTAACGGGGCCGTTAACCGGGGAGCTGTTTTTT.

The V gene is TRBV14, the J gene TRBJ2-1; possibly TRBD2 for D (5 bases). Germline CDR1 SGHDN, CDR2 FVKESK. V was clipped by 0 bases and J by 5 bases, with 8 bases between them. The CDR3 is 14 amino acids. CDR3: CASSQDWGDNEQFF. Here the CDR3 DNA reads TGTGCCAGCAGCCAAGATTGGGGAGACAATGAGCAGTTCTTC.

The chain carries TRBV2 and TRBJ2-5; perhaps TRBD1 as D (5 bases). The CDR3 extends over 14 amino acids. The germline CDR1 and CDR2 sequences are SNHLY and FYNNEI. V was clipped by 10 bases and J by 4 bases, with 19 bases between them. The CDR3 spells CATRTRQSRETQYF. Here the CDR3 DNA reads TGTGCCACACGGACACGACAGAGCAGAGAGACCCAGTACTTC.

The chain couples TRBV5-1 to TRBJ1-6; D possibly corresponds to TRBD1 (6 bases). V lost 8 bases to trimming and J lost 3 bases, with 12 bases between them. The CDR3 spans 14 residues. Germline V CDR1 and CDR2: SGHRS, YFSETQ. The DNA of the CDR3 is TGCGCCAGTCACACAGGGAACTATAATTCACCCCTCCACTTT. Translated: CASHTGNYNSPLHF.

The CDR3 DNA sequence: TGCAGCGGGGAAACAGGGATAAACACTGAAGCTTTCTTT. Translating it yields CSGETGINTEAFF. The chain links TRBV29-1 to TRBJ1-1, with a tentative D call TRBD1 (6 bases). This CDR3 region has 13 residues. Trimming stripped 7 bases from V and 2 bases from J, with 14 bases between. In germline, CDR1 is SQVTM, CDR2 ANQGSEA.

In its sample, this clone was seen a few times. The CDR3 sequence: CASSPDRVGELFF. As DNA, the CDR3 is TGTGCCAGCAGCCCGGACAGGGTGGGGGAGCTGTTTTTT. This chain connects TRBV11-3 to TRBJ2-2, with TRBD1 matching 8 bases. The CDR3 length is 13 residues. Per germline, CDR1 SGHNT and CDR2 YENEEA. J gave up 8 bases and V 5 bases, and 4 bases lay outside the gene matches. Full variable domain (missing parts from reference TRBV11-3 and TRBJ2-2): EAGVVQSPRYKIIEKKQPVAFWCNPISGHNTLYWYLQNLGQGPELLIRYENEEAVDDSQLPKDRFSAERLKGVDSTLKIQPAELGDSAVYLCASSPDRVGELFFGEGSRLTVL.

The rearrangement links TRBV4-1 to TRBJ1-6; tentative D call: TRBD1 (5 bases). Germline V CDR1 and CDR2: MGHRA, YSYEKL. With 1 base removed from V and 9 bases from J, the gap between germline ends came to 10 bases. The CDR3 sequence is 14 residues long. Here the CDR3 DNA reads TGCGCCAGCAGCCAAGCGGGGGTTGGTTCACCCCTCCACTTT. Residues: CASSQAGVGSPLHF.

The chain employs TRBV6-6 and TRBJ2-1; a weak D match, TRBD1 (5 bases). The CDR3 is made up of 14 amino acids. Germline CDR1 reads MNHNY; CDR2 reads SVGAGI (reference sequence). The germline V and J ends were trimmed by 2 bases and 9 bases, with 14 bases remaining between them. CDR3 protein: CASSYLLGQGEQFF. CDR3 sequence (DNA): TGTGCCAGCAGTTACCTCCTGGGGCAGGGTGAGCAGTTCTTC.

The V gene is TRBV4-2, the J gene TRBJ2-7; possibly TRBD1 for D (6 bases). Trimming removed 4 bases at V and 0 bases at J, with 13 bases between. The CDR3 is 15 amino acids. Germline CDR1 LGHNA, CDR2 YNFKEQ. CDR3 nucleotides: TGTGCCAGCAGCCCGAGACAGGAAAGCTCCTACGAGCAGTACTTC. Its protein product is CASSPRQESSYEQYF.

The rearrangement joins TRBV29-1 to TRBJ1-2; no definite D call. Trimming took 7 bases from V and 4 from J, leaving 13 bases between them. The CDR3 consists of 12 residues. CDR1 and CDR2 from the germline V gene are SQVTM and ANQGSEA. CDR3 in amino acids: CSAKPRSYGYTF. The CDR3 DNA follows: TGCAGCGCAAAACCGAGGAGCTATGGCTACACCTTC.

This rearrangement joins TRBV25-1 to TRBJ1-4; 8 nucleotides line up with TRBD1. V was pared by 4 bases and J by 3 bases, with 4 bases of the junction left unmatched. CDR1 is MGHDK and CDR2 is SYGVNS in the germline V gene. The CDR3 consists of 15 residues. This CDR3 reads CASSAPTGANEKLFF. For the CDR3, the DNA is TGTGCCAGCAGTGCTCCGACAGGGGCTAATGAAAAACTGTTTTTT.

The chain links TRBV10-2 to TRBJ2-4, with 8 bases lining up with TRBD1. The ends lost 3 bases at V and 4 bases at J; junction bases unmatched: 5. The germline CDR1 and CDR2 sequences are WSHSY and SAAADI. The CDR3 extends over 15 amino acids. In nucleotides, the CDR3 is TGCGCCAGCAGTGATCGAGACAGGGGAAAAAACATTCAGTACTTC. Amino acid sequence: CASSDRDRGKNIQYF.

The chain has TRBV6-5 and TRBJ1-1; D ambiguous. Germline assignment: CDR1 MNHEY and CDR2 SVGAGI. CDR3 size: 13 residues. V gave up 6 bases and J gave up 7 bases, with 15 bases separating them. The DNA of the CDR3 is TGTGCCAGCAGCTCCCAGGTTACGATTGAAGCTTTCTTT. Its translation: CASSSQVTIEAFF.

As DNA, the CDR3 is TGTGCCAGCTCACCTTCCGGGACATCAACTAATGAAAAACTGTTTTTT. Amino acids: CASSPSGTSTNEKLFF. The V call is TRBV18, the J call TRBJ1-4; D might be TRBD1 (6 bases). CDR3 length equals 16 residues. The V end lost 3 bases, the J end lost 0 bases, and 11 bases lay between the germline ends. The V gene's germline CDR1 is KGHSH and CDR2 LQKENI.

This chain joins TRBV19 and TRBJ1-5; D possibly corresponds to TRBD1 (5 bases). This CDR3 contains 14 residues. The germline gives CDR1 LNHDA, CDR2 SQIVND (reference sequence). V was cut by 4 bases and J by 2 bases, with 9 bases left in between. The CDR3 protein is CASSKGPGNQPQHF. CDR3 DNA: TGTGCCAGTAGTAAGGGGCCTGGCAATCAGCCCCAGCATTTT.